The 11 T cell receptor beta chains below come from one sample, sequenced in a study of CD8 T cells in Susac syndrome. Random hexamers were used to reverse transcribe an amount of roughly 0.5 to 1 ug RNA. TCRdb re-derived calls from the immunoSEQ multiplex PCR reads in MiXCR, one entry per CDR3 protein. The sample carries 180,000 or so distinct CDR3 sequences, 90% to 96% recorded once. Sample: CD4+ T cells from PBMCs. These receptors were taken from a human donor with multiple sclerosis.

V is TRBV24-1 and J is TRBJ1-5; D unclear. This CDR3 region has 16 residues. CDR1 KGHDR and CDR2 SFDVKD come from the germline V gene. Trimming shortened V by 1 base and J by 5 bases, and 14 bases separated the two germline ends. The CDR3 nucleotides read TGTGCCACCAGTGATTTAGGGCTCTACTCAGATCAGCCCCAGCATTTT. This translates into CATSDLGLYSDQPQHF.

The CDR3 DNA reads as TGTGCCTGGAGTGAGGCGAATAATTCACCCCTCCACTTT. This gives the protein CAWSEANNSPLHF. This chain connects TRBV30 to TRBJ1-6; D gene uncertain. V lost 1 base and J 5 bases, leaving 6 bases between the germline ends. Germline CDR1 is GTSNPN and CDR2 is SVGIG (reference sequence). This CDR3 contains 13 residues.

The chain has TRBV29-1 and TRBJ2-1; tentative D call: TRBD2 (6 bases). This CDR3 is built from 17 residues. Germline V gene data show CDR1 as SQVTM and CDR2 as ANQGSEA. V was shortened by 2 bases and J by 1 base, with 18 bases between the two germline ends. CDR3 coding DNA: TGCAGCGTTGAACGTCCTTGGGGGGAAAGGTCCTACAATGAGCAGTTCTTC. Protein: CSVERPWGERSYNEQFF.

CDR3 in DNA: TGCGCCAGCAGCGAGAGTTGGGAGACCCAGTACTTC. It is translated as CASSESWETQYF. J is TRBJ2-5 and V is TRBV5-1; D remains ambiguous. The CDR3 loop spans 12 amino acids. Trimming stripped 4 bases from V and 5 bases from J, with 9 bases between. Germline CDR1 is SGHRS and CDR2 is YFSETQ.

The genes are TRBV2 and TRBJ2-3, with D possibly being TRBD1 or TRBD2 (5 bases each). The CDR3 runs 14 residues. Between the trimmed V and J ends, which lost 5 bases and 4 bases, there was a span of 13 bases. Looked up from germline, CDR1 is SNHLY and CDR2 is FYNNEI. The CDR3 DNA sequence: TGTGCCAGCAGTAACCGGGACGGATCAGATACGCAGTATTTT. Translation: CASSNRDGSDTQYF.

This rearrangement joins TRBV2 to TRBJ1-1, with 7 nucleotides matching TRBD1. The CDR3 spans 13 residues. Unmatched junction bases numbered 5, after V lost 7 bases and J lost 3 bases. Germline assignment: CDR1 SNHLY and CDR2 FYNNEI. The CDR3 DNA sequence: TGTGCCAGCATACTGCAGGGGGACACTGAAGCTTTCTTT. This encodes CASILQGDTEAFF.

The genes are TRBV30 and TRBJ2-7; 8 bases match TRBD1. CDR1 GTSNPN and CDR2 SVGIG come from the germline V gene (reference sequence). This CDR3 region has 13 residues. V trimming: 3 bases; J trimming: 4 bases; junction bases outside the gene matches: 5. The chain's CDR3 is CAWRPGGGYEQYF. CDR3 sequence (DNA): TGTGCCTGGAGGCCAGGGGGCGGGTACGAGCAGTACTTC. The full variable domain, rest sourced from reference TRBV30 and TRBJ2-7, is SQTIHQWPATLVQPVGSPLSLECTVEGTSNPNLYWYRQAAGRGLQLLFYSVGIGQISSEVPQNLSASRPQDRQFILSSKKLLLSDSGFYLCAWRPGGGYEQYFGPGTRLTVT.

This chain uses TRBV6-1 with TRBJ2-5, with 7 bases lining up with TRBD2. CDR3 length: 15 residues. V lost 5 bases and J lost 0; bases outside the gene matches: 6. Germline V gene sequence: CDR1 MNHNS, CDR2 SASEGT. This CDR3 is CASSRRRGDQETQYF. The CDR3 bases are TGTGCCAGCAGTCGACGCCGGGGGGACCAAGAGACCCAGTACTTC.

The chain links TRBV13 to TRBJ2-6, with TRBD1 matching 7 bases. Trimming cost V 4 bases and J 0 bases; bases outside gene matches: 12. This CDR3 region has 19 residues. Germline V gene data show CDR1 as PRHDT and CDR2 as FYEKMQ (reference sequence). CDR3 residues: CASSWLTGTRVSGANVLTF. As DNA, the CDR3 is TGTGCCAGCAGCTGGTTGACAGGGACACGGGTCTCTGGGGCCAACGTCCTGACTTTC.

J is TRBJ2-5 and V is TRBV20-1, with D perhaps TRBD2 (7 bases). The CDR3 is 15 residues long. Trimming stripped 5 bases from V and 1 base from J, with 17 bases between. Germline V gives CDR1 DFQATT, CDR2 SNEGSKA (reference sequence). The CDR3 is CSAVRGGSFQETQYF. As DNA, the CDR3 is TGCAGTGCTGTACGCGGGGGCTCTTTCCAAGAGACCCAGTACTTC.

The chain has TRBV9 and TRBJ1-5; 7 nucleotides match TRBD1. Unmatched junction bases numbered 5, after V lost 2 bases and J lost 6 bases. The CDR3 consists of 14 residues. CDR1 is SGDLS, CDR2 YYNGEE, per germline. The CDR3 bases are TGTGCCAGCAGCGTTACAGGGGAGAGTCAGCCCCAGCATTTT. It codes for CASSVTGESQPQHF.